A selection of T cell receptor beta chains follows, all from one sample in a study of CXCR3-negative and CXCR3-positive naive CD8 T cells. After re-calling the 5' RACE reads, TCRdb lists one entry per CDR3 protein, DNA absent. The table lists some 22,000 distinct CDR3 sequences. The specimen was memory CD8+ T cells from blood. Receptors were obtained from a human donor in good health. Some clones in this sample may be carry-over from other donors' samples. Both conserved end residues are part of each CDR3. Not all rows give a size; the values are once, few, many and, for expanded clones, a class.

V: TRBV7-2; size: NA; J: TRBJ1-1; CDR3: CASSLWAGLNTEAFF
V: TRBV20-1; size: NA; J: TRBJ2-7; CDR3: CSAKRESAREQYF
V: TRBV20-1; size: NA; J: TRBJ2-7; CDR3: CSASLPGQEYEQYF
V: TRBV9; size: NA; J: TRBJ1-4; CDR3: CASSFGTGNEKLFF
V: TRBV7-2; size: NA; J: TRBJ2-7; CDR3: CASSLNYEQYF
V: TRBV28; size: NA; J: TRBJ2-3; CDR3: CASSLGAPPNTQYF
V: TRBV20-1; size: NA; J: TRBJ2-7; CDR3: CSASTLTSGDHEQYF
V: TRBV3-1; size: NA; J: TRBJ2-5; CDR3: CASSRATSGRETQYF
V: TRBV20-1; size: NA; J: TRBJ2-1; CDR3: CSVLVAGEPYNEQFF
V: TRBV12-3/TRBV12-4; size: NA; J: TRBJ2-1; CDR3: CASNQGGPYNEQFF
V: TRBV6-2/TRBV6-3; size: NA; J: TRBJ2-7; CDR3: CASSYSDNSYEQYF
V: TRBV6-2/TRBV6-3; size: NA; J: TRBJ2-3; CDR3: CASSYDEGRGADTQYF
V: TRBV28; size: NA; J: TRBJ2-2; CDR3: CASSSPLSHLNTGELFF
V: TRBV29-1; size: NA; J: TRBJ2-1; CDR3: CSVGELAAYNEQFF
V: TRBV19; size: NA; J: TRBJ2-1; CDR3: CASSLVSTGYNEQFF
V: TRBV29-1; size: NA; J: TRBJ1-1; CDR3: CSVAEPGTGGIIFF
V: TRBV10-3; size: NA; J: TRBJ2-7; CDR3: CAISPGTSSYEQYF
V: TRBV20-1; size: NA; J: TRBJ1-1; CDR3: CSVFNGNTEAFF
V: TRBV9; size: NA; J: TRBJ1-1; CDR3: CASSVGQVNTEAFF
V: TRBV7-9; size: NA; J: TRBJ2-7; CDR3: CASSHPRDRGSYEQYF
V: TRBV6-1; size: NA; J: TRBJ2-1; CDR3: CASSVLAGTGENEQSF
V: TRBV7-9; size: NA; J: TRBJ2-1; CDR3: CASSLLPAENIYNEQFF
V: TRBV19; size: medium-sized; J: TRBJ1-1; CDR3: CASTRDRNSADTEAFF
V: TRBV6-5; size: NA; J: TRBJ2-2; CDR3: CASRSLRENTGELFF
V: TRBV7-9; size: NA; J: TRBJ2-1; CDR3: CASSPTSGGQFF
V: TRBV6-5; size: NA; J: TRBJ2-1; CDR3: CASSLAGGNNEQFF
V: TRBV12-3/TRBV12-4; size: NA; J: TRBJ2-7; CDR3: CASSRIVKPEQYF
V: TRBV7-6; size: NA; J: TRBJ2-5; CDR3: CASSFGVGGAQYF
V: TRBV19; size: NA; J: TRBJ2-1; CDR3: CASRKTSGTYNEQFF
V: TRBV10-3; size: NA; J: TRBJ2-7; CDR3: CAISNGGPYEQYF
V: TRBV7-2; size: NA; J: TRBJ2-5; CDR3: CASSLVVGRGRKETQYF
V: TRBV7-9; size: medium-sized; J: TRBJ1-3; CDR3: CASSLALTVSQDTIYF
V: TRBV6-1; size: medium-sized; J: TRBJ2-1; CDR3: CASSEGQGADEQFF
V: TRBV14; size: NA; J: TRBJ1-1; CDR3: CASSQKGAAGFF
V: TRBV27; size: NA; J: TRBJ2-7; CDR3: CASTDRVEQYF
V: TRBV6-2/TRBV6-3; size: NA; J: TRBJ2-7; CDR3: CASSKTGTTDEQYF
V: TRBV6-5; size: NA; J: TRBJ2-5; CDR3: CASRGQGGETQYF
V: TRBV12-3/TRBV12-4; size: NA; J: TRBJ2-7; CDR3: CASSWALAGGSYEQYF
V: TRBV7-2; size: NA; J: TRBJ2-1; CDR3: CASSLNWVNSYNEQFF
V: TRBV28; size: NA; J: TRBJ2-7; CDR3: CASSFLTGRGAGYEQYF
V: TRBV6-5; size: NA; J: TRBJ2-2; CDR3: CASSYRTKNTGELFF
V: TRBV29-1; size: NA; J: TRBJ1-1; CDR3: CSPSSHQGEAFF
V: TRBV4-3; size: NA; J: TRBJ2-3; CDR3: CASSQATQTNTDTQYF